The next 18 T cell receptor beta chains were all read from a single sample in a study of blood T cell repertoires in COVID-19. Produced via immunoSEQ multiplex PCR; TCRdb's table is partial and in-frame only. Among approximately 250,000 clones listed, around 83% were seen once. The sample taken for sequencing was peripheral blood. Receptor source: a woman in her thirties or forties who had recovered from COVID-19.

The chain links TRBV5-1 to TRBJ1-5; maybe TRBD1 (5 bases). Per the germline V gene, CDR1 is SGHRS and CDR2 is YFSETQ. The V gene lost 3 bases and the J gene lost 2 bases, with 6 bases spanning the gap. The CDR3 totals 13 residues. The CDR3 loop is CASSWGRNQPQHF. DNA of the CDR3: TGCGCCAGCAGCTGGGGCCGCAATCAGCCCCAGCATTTT.

The genes are TRBV12-3 or TRBV12-4 and TRBJ1-1; D gene ambiguous. V lost 8 bases to trimming and J lost 1 base, with 11 bases between them. The CDR3 runs 13 residues. This CDR3 reads CASQKSPNTEAFF. The CDR3 nucleotides are TGTGCCAGCCAAAAGAGCCCGAACACTGAAGCTTTCTTT.

The V gene is TRBV3-1 (or the pseudogene TRBV3-2), the J gene TRBJ1-2; D is ambiguous. V lost 0 bases, J lost 2 bases, and 10 bases lay in between. The CDR3 is 15 amino acids. The germline V gene has CDR1 LGHDT and CDR2 YNNKEL (reference sequence). The CDR3 region has the DNA TGTGCCAGCAGCCAAGACGAACTAAGAAACTATGGCTACACCTTC. Protein product: CASSQDELRNYGYTF.

This clone was counted a single time. The chain links TRBV5-4 to TRBJ2-2, with 7 bases identical to TRBD2. V was pared by 6 bases and J by 5 bases, with 10 bases of the junction left unmatched. The germline gives CDR1 SGHNT, CDR2 YYREEE (reference sequence). The CDR3 sequence is 15 residues long. This chain's CDR3 is CASTSAERGTGELFF. The CDR3 DNA reads TGTGCCAGCACCTCTGCTGAGCGGGGAACCGGGGAGCTGTTTTTT.

This chain uses TRBV2 with TRBJ2-7; TRBD1 aligns across 7 bases. CDR1 is SNHLY and CDR2 is FYNNEI in the germline V gene. The CDR3 has 14 amino acids. V lost 7 bases and J lost 2; bases outside the gene matches: 8. This chain's CDR3 is CASKDRIITYEQYF. Here the CDR3 DNA reads TGTGCCAGCAAGGACAGGATTATAACCTACGAGCAGTACTTC. The full variable domain, with the rest looked up from reference TRBV2 and TRBJ2-7, is EPEVTQTPSHQVTQMGQEVILRCVPISNHLYFYWYRQILGQKVEFLVSFYNNEISEKSEIFDDQFSVERPDGSNFTLKIRSTKLEDSAMYFCASKDRIITYEQYFGPGTRLTVT.

This clone was detected a few times. The CDR3 carries no conserved terminal phenylalanine or tryptophan, so it likely arises from a read error. The DNA is left out, because the CDR3 cannot be placed on it with certainty; the CDR3 is given as TCRdb lists it. The chain has TRBV27 and TRBJ2-7; no DNA check was done on the table's D call, TRBD1. Germline V gene sequence: CDR1 MNHEY, CDR2 SMNVEV (reference sequence). Both ends counted, the CDR3 spans 12 residues. CDR3 sequence: CASPSIGQPLPL.

J is TRBJ1-1 and V is TRBV27; D gene ambiguous. V dropped 5 bases and J dropped 1 base, with 5 bases sitting between them. Germline assignment: CDR1 MNHEY and CDR2 SMNVEV (reference sequence). This CDR3 has 12 amino acids. The chain's CDR3 is CASSQRNTEAFF. The CDR3 DNA sequence: TGTGCCAGCAGTCAGCGGAACACTGAAGCTTTCTTT.

This chain uses TRBV5-1 with TRBJ2-7; D is undetermined. CDR1 SGHRS and CDR2 YFSETQ come from the germline V gene. This CDR3 has 13 amino acids. V was clipped by 3 bases and J by 5 bases, with 12 bases between them. The CDR3 reads CASSSDTSHEQYF. The CDR3 DNA reads TGCGCCAGCAGCTCCGACACGTCCCACGAGCAGTACTTC.

This clone was detected only a few times. This chain joins TRBV6-1 and TRBJ1-3; no clear D. V was trimmed by 5 bases and J by 0 bases, leaving 8 bases between them. The CDR3 extends over 14 amino acids. Germline CDR1 MNHNS, CDR2 SASEGT. The CDR3 is CASSRLLSGNTIYF. The DNA of the CDR3 is TGTGCCAGCAGTAGACTACTCTCTGGAAACACCATATATTTT.

As concerns this clone: At one boundary the junction diverges from the germline segment, which might be a read error. This sequence joins TRBV11-3 and TRBJ2-7, with 9 bases matching TRBD1. Looked up from germline, CDR1 is SGHNT and CDR2 is YENEEA. The CDR3 extends over 16 amino acids. CDR3 region: CASSLDGTGSIYEQYF. CDR3 bases: TGTGCCAGCAGCCTAGACGGGACAGGGTCCATTTACGAGCAGTACTTC.

The rearrangement joins TRBV6-5 to TRBJ2-1; D might be TRBD1 (5 bases). Germline V lookup: CDR1 MNHEY, CDR2 SVGAGI. The CDR3 extends over 14 amino acids. Trimming stripped 7 bases from V and 1 base from J, with 11 bases between. The CDR3: CASKPGFSYNEQFF. Written as DNA, the CDR3 is TGTGCCAGCAAACCAGGGTTTTCCTACAATGAGCAGTTCTTC.

This clone was recorded a few times. A read error may produce the germline difference seen at one junction end. The V gene is TRBV6-1, the J gene TRBJ2-7; D possibly corresponds to TRBD1 (6 bases). The germline gives CDR1 MNHNS, CDR2 SASEGT. The CDR3 has 11 amino acids. The CDR3 loop reads CASSEARGRSF. DNA of the CDR3: TGTGCCAGCAGTGAAGCCAGGGGCAGATCCTTC.

The chain couples TRBV5-1 to TRBJ2-1; a weak D match, TRBD2 (6 bases). Germline V CDR1 and CDR2: SGHRS, YFSETQ. The CDR3 spans 17 residues. Deletions cut 1 base from V and 0 bases from J, with 14 bases between. The CDR3 loop reads CASSLRGSGFSYNEQFF. For the CDR3, the DNA is TGCGCCAGCAGCTTGCGTGGTAGCGGCTTCTCCTACAATGAGCAGTTCTTC.

This clone was counted ten times or more. The chain carries TRBV5-1 and TRBJ2-7; D gene uncertain. With 1 base removed from V and 1 base from J, the gap between germline ends came to 9 bases. Germline CDR1 SGHRS, CDR2 YFSETQ. This CDR3 is 14 amino acids long. For the CDR3, the DNA is TGCGCCAGCAGCTTGAACAGTGCATCCTACGAGCAGTACTTC. This translates into CASSLNSASYEQYF.

The J gene is TRBJ2-4, the V gene TRBV18, with 7 nucleotides matching TRBD1. CDR3 length: 14 amino acids. Trimming took 6 bases from V and 8 from J; bases not matched to a gene: 10. Germline V gene data show CDR1 as KGHSH and CDR2 as LQKENI. In nucleotides, the CDR3 is TGTGCCAGCTCTGACAGGGAATCTCCGGACATTCAGTACTTC. The encoded protein is CASSDRESPDIQYF.

The gene calls are TRBV14 and TRBJ2-1, with a weak D call TRBD2 (6 bases). CDR1 is SGHDN and CDR2 is FVKESK in the germline V gene. The CDR3 is made up of 16 amino acids. V lost 1 base, J lost 0 bases, and 10 bases lay in between. As DNA, the CDR3 is TGTGCCAGCAGCCAAGGGGCCGGGAGCTCCTACAATGAGCAGTTCTTC. Amino acid sequence: CASSQGAGSSYNEQFF.

This clone was detected once. The rearrangement joins TRBV5-1 to TRBJ2-3; D is undetermined. V lost 0 bases, J lost 2 bases, and 7 bases lay in between. This CDR3 has 14 residues. Germline V gene lookup returns CDR1 SGHRS and CDR2 YFSETQ. CDR3 sequence (DNA): TGCGCCAGCAGCTTGGGAAAGCCCACAGATACGCAGTATTTT. As protein: CASSLGKPTDTQYF.

V is TRBV3-1 (or the pseudogene TRBV3-2) and J is TRBJ1-3; possible D gene TRBD1, 5 bases. The CDR3 consists of 17 residues. Germline V CDR1 and CDR2: LGHDT, YNNKEL (reference sequence). Deletions cut 11 bases from V and 0 bases from J, with 23 bases between. Written as DNA, the CDR3 is TGTGCCTGCACCGACAGCCCAACGGGACTCTCTGGAAACACCATATATTTT. As protein: CACTDSPTGLSGNTIYF.